This passage covers 20 T cell receptor beta chains from one sample sequenced in a study of T-cell memory formation after mild COVID-19. TCRdb independently ran MiXCR on the 5' RACE reads; one entry per CDR3 protein. This table has around 390,000 distinct CDR3 sequences, roughly 15% appearing once. Sequenced input: PBMCs or a T cell subset sorted from them (not recorded which). The receptors were gathered from a man aged 18 to 29 who had mild COVID-19 (a few samples of this study predate the infection). Cell type and time point are not known.

There are many counts of this clonotype. This chain links TRBV9 with TRBJ2-5; TRBD2 aligns across 11 bases. Germline V gene sequence: CDR1 SGDLS, CDR2 YYNGEE. This CDR3 spans 17 amino acids. V was clipped by 0 bases and J by 1 base; unmatched bases: 5. The CDR3 region has the DNA TGTGCCAGCAGCGTAGGGTCTAGCGGGGGGCGCCAAGAGACCCAGTACTTC. Amino acid sequence: CASSVGSSGGRQETQYF. The full variable domain, with the rest looked up from reference TRBV9 and TRBJ2-5, is DSGVTQTPKHLITATGQRVTLRCSPRSGDLSVYWYQQSLDQGLQFLIQYYNGEERAKGNILERFSAQQFPDLHSELNLSSLELGDSALYFCASSVGSSGGRQETQYFGPGTRLLVL.

This clonotype was found a few times. The genes are TRBV27 and TRBJ2-7; TRBD2 aligns across 7 bases. The CDR3 sequence is 15 residues long. The junction had 12 bases not matched to a gene; V was cut back by 10 bases and J by 0 bases. Germline CDR1 reads MNHEY; CDR2 reads SMNVEV (reference sequence). The CDR3: CATSPRGRSSYEQYF. The CDR3 bases are TGTGCCACCTCCCCGCGGGGGAGAAGCTCCTACGAGCAGTACTTC.

This chain joins TRBV9 and TRBJ2-5; 9 bases fit TRBD1. The CDR3 loop spans 15 amino acids. Germline CDR1 reads SGDLS; CDR2 reads YYNGEE. J was trimmed by 2 bases and V by 2 bases; bases with no gene match: 4. The CDR3 DNA follows: TGTGCCAGCAGCGTTCTCGGGACAGGGCAAGAGACCCAGTACTTC. Protein sequence: CASSVLGTGQETQYF.

This clonotype appeared a few times. The chain links TRBV19 to TRBJ2-1; TRBD2 matches 8 bases. This CDR3 is 15 amino acids long. Losses at the gene ends were 6 bases for V and 4 bases for J; bases not matched to a gene: 8. Germline-derived CDR1 and CDR2 are LNHDA and SQIVND (reference sequence). The CDR3 reads CASRRNGGVYNEQFF. The DNA of the CDR3 is TGTGCCAGTAGACGCAACGGGGGGGTGTACAATGAGCAGTTCTTC.

This clonotype has a handful of counts. The V and J genes are TRBV12-3 or TRBV12-4 and TRBJ1-2; 7 bases align to TRBD1. The V gene end was trimmed by 6 bases and the J gene end by 3 bases; junction bases not matched to a gene: 7. The CDR3 consists of 14 residues. CDR3 loop: CASRGDSWYYGYTF. CDR3 in DNA: TGTGCCAGCAGGGGGGACAGTTGGTACTATGGCTACACCTTC.

The sample holds a few counts of this clonotype. The chain is built from TRBV4-1 and TRBJ2-1; D unclear. V was trimmed by 1 base and J by 5 bases, leaving 6 bases between them. The CDR3 has 13 residues. Germline assignment: CDR1 MGHRA and CDR2 YSYEKL. CDR3 loop: CASSQVLDNEQFF. The CDR3 nucleotides are TGCGCCAGCAGCCAAGTTTTAGACAATGAGCAGTTCTTC.

The chain combines TRBV12-3 or TRBV12-4 with TRBJ2-7; 10 bases map to TRBD2. The CDR3 is 17 residues long. V gave up 5 bases and J gave up 4 bases; unmatched junction bases: 14. CDR3 DNA: TGTGCCAGCAGTGGCATGGTCAAGCGGGGGGGCCCATACGAGCAGTACTTC. Amino acids: CASSGMVKRGGPYEQYF.

The table lists this clonotype with many counts. The V call is TRBV7-2, the J call TRBJ1-1, with TRBD1 matching 7 bases. Germline CDR1 and CDR2: SGHTA and FQGNSA. The CDR3 covers 14 residues. With 5 bases clipped from V and 4 bases from J, the junction kept 7 bases outside the gene matches. This CDR3 is CASSLRQGRTEAFF. Here the CDR3 DNA reads TGTGCCAGCAGCCTCCGACAGGGCCGCACTGAAGCTTTCTTT. The full variable domain, its missing parts supplied by reference TRBV7-2 and TRBJ1-1, is GAGVSQSPSNKVTEKGKDVELRCDPISGHTALYWYRQSLGQGLEFLIYFQGNSAPDKSGLPSDRFSAERTGGSVSTLTIQRTQQEDSAVYLCASSLRQGRTEAFFGQGTRLTVV.

J is TRBJ2-2 and V is TRBV6-5; TRBD1 agrees at 9 bases. The germline V gene encodes CDR1 MNHEY and CDR2 SVGAGI. Trimming took 2 bases from V and 6 from J; bases not matched to a gene: 7. CDR3 length: 16 amino acids. Written as DNA, the CDR3 is TGTGCCAGCAGTTACACAAGTAGGACAGGGGCCGGGGAGCTGTTTTTT. As protein: CASSYTSRTGAGELFF.

This chain uses TRBV12-3 or TRBV12-4 with TRBJ1-1; 12 bases line up with TRBD1. V gave up 2 bases and J gave up 0 bases; unmatched junction bases: 7. The length of the CDR3 is 18 residues. In nucleotides, the CDR3 is TGTGCCAGCAGTTTATTCCGAGGGACAGGGGGCGTGAACACTGAAGCTTTCTTT. It encodes CASSLFRGTGGVNTEAFF.

The table lists this clonotype with many counts. DNA of the CDR3: TGCAGTGCGATCCGCCCGGCCACAGACTACGAGCAGTACTTC. Its translation is CSAIRPATDYEQYF. The chain combines TRBV20-1 with TRBJ2-7; the D is unclear. Trimming cost V 6 bases and J 3 bases, with 18 bases left between them. Germline V lookup: CDR1 DFQATT, CDR2 SNEGSKA (reference sequence). This CDR3 is built from 14 residues.

This clonotype occurred a few times. This chain connects TRBV5-1 to TRBJ2-5; weak D call: TRBD2 (5 bases). Germline loops: CDR1 SGHRS, CDR2 YFSETQ. The CDR3 covers 16 residues. V lost 0 bases and J 5 bases, leaving 17 bases between the germline ends. CDR3 DNA sequence: TGCGCCAGCAGCTTGGGAGAGGGCGCCCTGACGGAGACCCAGTACTTC. Translation gives CASSLGEGALTETQYF.

The V call is TRBV7-2, the J call TRBJ2-3; 14 bases line up with TRBD2. In germline, CDR1 is SGHTA, CDR2 FQGNSA. The CDR3 extends over 20 amino acids. V lost 2 bases, J lost 0 bases, and 10 bases stayed unmatched. The CDR3 loop reads CASSLRLAGGPRLSTDTQYF. The DNA of the CDR3 is TGTGCCAGCAGCTTAAGACTAGCGGGGGGGCCAAGACTTAGCACAGATACGCAGTATTTT. Combining the CDR3 with reference TRBV7-2 and TRBJ2-3 gives the whole variable domain GAGVSQSPSNKVTEKGKDVELRCDPISGHTALYWYRQSLGQGLEFLIYFQGNSAPDKSGLPSDRFSAERTGGSVSTLTIQRTQQEDSAVYLCASSLRLAGGPRLSTDTQYFGPGTRLTVL.

DNA for the CDR3: TGTGCCAGCAGTGGGACAGCCAGGGGCACCGGGGAGCTGTTTTTT. Its translation is CASSGTARGTGELFF. The V call is TRBV6-2 or TRBV6-3, the J call TRBJ2-2; 7 nucleotides line up with TRBD1. Per germline, CDR1 MNHEY and CDR2 SVGEGT. This CDR3 comprises 15 residues. J lost 4 bases, V lost 5 bases, and 7 bases had no gene match.

This clonotype was counted only a few times. The gene calls are TRBV20-1 and TRBJ1-4; a weak D match, TRBD1 (5 bases). The CDR3 sequence is 13 residues long. V lost 4 bases to trimming and J lost 7 bases, with 13 bases between them. Germline V gene lookup returns CDR1 DFQATT and CDR2 SNEGSKA (reference sequence). This CDR3 reads CSAITTGGEKLFF. The CDR3 DNA reads TGCAGTGCTATCACAACTGGGGGTGAAAAACTGTTTTTT.

The chain is built from TRBV5-1 and TRBJ2-7; possible D gene TRBD2, 6 bases. Trimming pared 4 bases from V and 6 bases from J, leaving 17 bases between. Germline CDR1 reads SGHRS; CDR2 reads YFSETQ. The CDR3 totals 14 residues. This chain's CDR3 is CASSPDSLGGEQYF. The CDR3 nucleotides read TGCGCCAGCAGCCCGGACTCCCTCGGGGGCGAGCAGTACTTC. Full variable domain (outside the CDR3, taken from reference TRBV5-1 and TRBJ2-7): KAGVTQTPRYLIKTRGQQVTLSCSPISGHRSVSWYQQTPGQGLQFLFEYFSETQRNKGNFPGRFSGRQFSNSRSEMNVSTLELGDSALYLCASSPDSLGGEQYFGPGTRLTVT.

In its sample, this clonotype was seen a few times. This chain joins TRBV6-5 and TRBJ2-1; TRBD2 agrees at 8 bases. Germline CDR1 MNHEY, CDR2 SVGAGI. V lost 2 bases, J lost 9 bases, and 6 bases stayed unmatched. The CDR3 is 14 amino acids. CDR3 in DNA: TGTGCCAGCAGTTACATTAGCGGGGTTAGTGAGCAGTTCTTC. This codes for CASSYISGVSEQFF.

This clonotype was counted between two and nine times. This chain joins TRBV7-2 and TRBJ2-6; possibly TRBD2 for D (7 bases). CDR1 and CDR2 (germline): SGHTA, FQGNSA. The CDR3 is 17 residues long. V shed 3 bases and J shed 4 bases, with 16 bases lying between them. The CDR3 DNA reads as TGTGCCAGCAGCTTTCTCCGGGGGGCTAACGGGGCCAACGTCCTGACTTTC. As protein: CASSFLRGANGANVLTF.

The gene calls are TRBV6-2 or TRBV6-3 and TRBJ2-7, with D unresolved. Germline V gene lookup returns CDR1 MNHEY and CDR2 SVGEGT. The V end lost 2 bases, the J end lost 2 bases, and 16 bases lay between the germline ends. This CDR3 is 16 amino acids long. The chain's CDR3 is CASSYGRMHLTYEQYV. The CDR3 nucleotides read TGTGCCAGCAGTTACGGACGGATGCACCTTACCTACGAGCAGTACGTC.

The chain is built from TRBV20-1 and TRBJ1-2; D ambiguous. The germline V gene encodes CDR1 DFQATT and CDR2 SNEGSKA (reference sequence). The CDR3 is made up of 14 amino acids. V was trimmed by 4 bases and J by 4 bases, leaving 16 bases between them. Here the CDR3 DNA reads TGCAGTGCTATGACGAGAAGGGAGGTCTATGGCTACACCTTC. The encoded protein is CSAMTRREVYGYTF.